The sequence of this T cell receptor beta chain was determined in a study of beta chain features in type 1 diabetes. V lost 5 bases to trimming and J lost 7 bases, with 17 bases between them. This CDR3 is 14 amino acids long. The V gene's germline CDR1 is LNHDA and CDR2 SQIVND (reference sequence). Expressed TCRB transcripts were sequenced after all isolated RNA was converted to cDNA. The method was immunoSEQ multiplex PCR; TCRdb's version includes in-frame clones alone and lacks a portion of them. The table records around 340,000 clones, around 20% of them present only once. The rearrangement links TRBV19 to TRBJ1-1; D is undetermined. This sequence was found in a woman in her late teens or twenties in good health. Material for sequencing was naive CD4+ T cells from blood. The CDR3 DNA is TGTGCCAGTAGTCAGTCCAGGCCAGCCAGTGAAGCTTTCTTT. It encodes CASSQSRPASEAFF.